This T cell receptor beta chain was captured by sequencing in a study of Ad26.COV2.S vaccination and SARS-CoV-2 variants. Specified treatment: 19 received Ad26.COV2.S at low or high dose, single or two shots; several received placebo; per-sample allocation not given. Sampling happened 63 days after the first vaccine or placebo injection. V lost 4 bases, J lost 0 bases, and 17 bases stayed unmatched. The CDR3 sequence is 19 residues long. Germline CDR1 SEHNR, CDR2 FQNEAQ (reference sequence). Assay used: immunoSEQ multiplex PCR; TCRdb lists only in-frame clones, some missing. The sample yields 360,000 or so clones, 89% seen once.

The TCR sequence derives from a person aged 18-65 years who received the Ad26.COV2.S COVID-19 vaccine or a placebo. Here the sequenced sample was peripheral blood, taken in a trial of Ad26.COV2.S vaccine versus placebo. V is TRBV7-9 and J is TRBJ2-7, with 8 positions matching TRBD1. The DNA for the CDR3 is TGTGCCAGCAGCTCACTCGGACAGGGAAGGGGTTATTCCTCCTACGAGCAGTACTTC. Amino acid sequence: CASSSLGQGRGYSSYEQYF.